These 11 T cell receptor beta chains were sequenced from one sample in a study of Ad26.COV2.S vaccination and SARS-CoV-2 variants. Clones were sequenced by immunoSEQ multiplex PCR, and TCRdb holds only the in-frame ones, with some missing. The data contain about 420,000 clones, around 87% of them seen just once; the ten biggest clones take up 3.6%. Noted treatment: 19 received Ad26.COV2.S at low or high dose, single or two shots; 5 received placebo; per-sample allocation not given. Sampling occurred on day 63 after the first vaccine or placebo injection. This specimen consisted of peripheral blood, obtained in a trial of Ad26.COV2.S vaccine versus placebo. Receptors originate from a person between 18 and 65 years old who received the Ad26.COV2.S COVID-19 vaccine or a placebo.

The V gene is TRBV7-9, the J gene TRBJ2-5, with D perhaps assigned TRBD1 or TRBD2 (5 bases each). Germline loops: CDR1 SEHNR, CDR2 FQNEAQ (reference sequence). The CDR3 is 12 amino acids. V was cut by 6 bases and J by 2 bases, with 7 bases left in between. The CDR3 sequence is CASRGEQETQYF. CDR3 DNA: TGTGCCAGCAGGGGGGAACAAGAGACCCAGTACTTC.

This chain links TRBV30 with TRBJ2-5; no clear D. From germline, CDR1 is GTSNPN and CDR2 SVGIG (reference sequence). V dropped 5 bases and J dropped 4 bases, with 17 bases sitting between them. CDR3 length: 14 residues. In DNA, the CDR3 is TGTGCCTGGTCCCTAATTGGTGCCCGAGAGACCCAGTACTTC. Translated: CAWSLIGARETQYF.

This sequence joins TRBV10-3 and TRBJ2-3; a possible D gene is TRBD2 (5 bases). V was pared by 10 bases and J by 2 bases, with 19 bases between. Germline CDR1 ENHRY, CDR2 SYGVKD. CDR3 length equals 15 residues. The CDR3 sequence is CATAPSDFLTDTQYF. The CDR3, as DNA: TGTGCCACCGCCCCTTCGGACTTTCTCACAGATACGCAGTATTTT.

The V gene is TRBV11-3, the J gene TRBJ2-1; D is uncertain. Trimming shortened V by 5 bases and J by 9 bases, and 11 bases separated the two germline ends. Germline V gene sequence: CDR1 SGHNT, CDR2 YENEEA. The CDR3 covers 12 residues. The CDR3 loop reads CASSLSGGEQFF. The DNA of the CDR3 is TGTGCCAGCAGCCTTTCAGGCGGTGAGCAGTTCTTC.

The chain combines TRBV10-2 with TRBJ1-2; 10 bases match TRBD1. V lost 4 bases and J lost 6; bases outside the gene matches: 8. This CDR3 comprises 15 residues. CDR1 and CDR2 (germline): WSHSY, SAAADI. The CDR3 spells CASSGGQGLWDGYTF. CDR3 bases: TGCGCCAGCAGTGGGGGACAGGGGCTATGGGATGGCTACACCTTC.

V and J are TRBV6-5 and TRBJ2-7; TRBD1 agrees at 7 bases. Germline loops: CDR1 MNHEY, CDR2 SVGAGI. The ends lost 4 bases at V and 0 bases at J; junction bases unmatched: 6. The CDR3 contains 15 residues. CDR3 DNA: TGTGCCAGCAGTTGGGGACAGACGTCCTCCTACGAGCAGTACTTC. Residues: CASSWGQTSSYEQYF.

The chain recombines TRBV6-5 with TRBJ2-5; tentative D call: TRBD1 (6 bases). CDR1 MNHEY and CDR2 SVGAGI come from the germline V gene. The V gene lost 5 bases and the J gene lost 1 base, with 14 bases spanning the gap. The CDR3 is 15 amino acids. For the CDR3, the DNA is TGTGCCAGCAGTCTCTCAGGGGCGGGCCAAGAGACCCAGTACTTC. It codes for CASSLSGAGQETQYF.

This chain's CDR3 is CSVERERSGEQYF. CDR3 coding DNA: TGCAGCGTTGAAAGGGAACGTAGCGGCGAGCAGTACTTC. V is TRBV29-1 and J is TRBJ2-7, with D perhaps matching TRBD2 (6 bases). This CDR3 spans 13 amino acids. Germline CDR1 and CDR2: SQVTM and ANQGSEA. The V gene lost 2 bases and the J gene lost 6 bases, with 14 bases spanning the gap.

V and J are TRBV4-2 and TRBJ1-6, with unresolved D. Trimming removed 0 bases from V and 0 bases from J, with 6 bases in between. The CDR3 sequence is 16 residues long. CDR1 and CDR2 from the germline V gene are LGHNA and YNFKEQ. Here the CDR3 DNA reads TGTGCCAGCAGCCAAGATAGGAGCTCCTATAATTCACCCCTCCACTTT. This codes for CASSQDRSSYNSPLHF.

The V call is TRBV7-6, the J call TRBJ2-3; a possible D gene is TRBD1 (6 bases). Between the trimmed V and J ends, which lost 5 bases and 3 bases, there was a span of 15 bases. CDR3 length: 15 amino acids. The germline V gene encodes CDR1 SGHVS and CDR2 FNYEAQ. This CDR3 is CASSLQGLETDTQYF. The CDR3 DNA is TGTGCCAGCAGCCTCCAGGGGTTGGAAACAGATACGCAGTATTTT.

This chain links TRBV28 with TRBJ1-6; 9 nucleotides agree with TRBD1. Germline V lookup: CDR1 MDHEN, CDR2 SYDVKM. The CDR3 sequence is 14 residues long. The V segment lost 4 bases and the J segment 5 bases; nucleotides outside the gene matches: 0. As DNA, the CDR3 is TGTGCCAGCAGTTGGACAGGGGATAATTCACCCCTCCACTTT. This gives the protein CASSWTGDNSPLHF.